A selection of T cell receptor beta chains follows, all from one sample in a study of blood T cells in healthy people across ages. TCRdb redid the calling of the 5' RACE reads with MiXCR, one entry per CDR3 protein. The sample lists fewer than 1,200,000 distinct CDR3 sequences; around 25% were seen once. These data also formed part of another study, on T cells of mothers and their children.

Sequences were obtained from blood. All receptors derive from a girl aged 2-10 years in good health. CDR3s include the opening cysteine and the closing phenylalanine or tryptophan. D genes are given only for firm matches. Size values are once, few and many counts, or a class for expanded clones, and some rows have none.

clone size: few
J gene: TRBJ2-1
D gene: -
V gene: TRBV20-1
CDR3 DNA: TGCAGTGGGGTGGACAATGAGCAGTTCTTC
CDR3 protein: CSGVDNEQFF

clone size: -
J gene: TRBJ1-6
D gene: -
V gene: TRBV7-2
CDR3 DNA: TGTGCCAGCACGGACCCCGGCGGACCCCTCCACTTT
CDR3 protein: CASTDPGGPLHF

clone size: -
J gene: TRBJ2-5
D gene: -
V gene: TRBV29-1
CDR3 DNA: TGCAGCGTTGTGGGGTACCAAGAGACCCAGTACTTC
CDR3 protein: CSVVGYQETQYF

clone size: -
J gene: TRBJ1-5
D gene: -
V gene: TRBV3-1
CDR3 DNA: TGTGCCAGCAGCCAAACTTCAGGGATCGGTCAGCCCCAGCATTTT
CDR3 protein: CASSQTSGIGQPQHF

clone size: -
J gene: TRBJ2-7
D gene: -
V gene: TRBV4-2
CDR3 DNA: TGTGCCAGCAGCCAAGAGGCTACAGGAAACGAGCAGTACTTC
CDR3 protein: CASSQEATGNEQYF

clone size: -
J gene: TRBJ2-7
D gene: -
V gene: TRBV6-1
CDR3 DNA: TGTGCCAGCAGTGCGGGCCCAGGAGCTAACTACGAGCAGTACTTC
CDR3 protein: CASSAGPGANYEQYF

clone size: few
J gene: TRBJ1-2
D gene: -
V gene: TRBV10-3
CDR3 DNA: TGTGCCATCAGTGATCGCTTGTATGGCTACACCTTC
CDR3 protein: CAISDRLYGYTF

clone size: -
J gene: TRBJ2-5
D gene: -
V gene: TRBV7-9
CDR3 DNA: TGTGCCAGCAGCTCTCCCGGGACACCCCAAGAGACCCAGTACTTC
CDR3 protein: CASSSPGTPQETQYF

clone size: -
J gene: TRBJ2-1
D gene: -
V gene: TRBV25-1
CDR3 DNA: TGTGCCAGCAGTGTGACAAAGGATTACAATGAGCAGTTCTTC
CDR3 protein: CASSVTKDYNEQFF

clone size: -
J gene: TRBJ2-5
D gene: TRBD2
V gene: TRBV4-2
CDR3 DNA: TGTGCCAGCAGCCAAGAAGGAGGAAGCGGGAGCGGACGGTACCAAGAGACCCAGTACTTC
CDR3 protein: CASSQEGGSGSGRYQETQYF

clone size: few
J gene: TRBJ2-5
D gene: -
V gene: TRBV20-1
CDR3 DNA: TGCAGTGCTAGAGAATGGCGGGGTGGTGCCACGACCCAGTACTTC
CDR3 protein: CSAREWRGGATTQYF

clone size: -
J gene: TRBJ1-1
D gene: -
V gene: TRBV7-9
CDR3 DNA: TGTGCCAGCAGCTTAGTCCCCGTCGGGAGAAACACTGAAGCTTTCTTT
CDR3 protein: CASSLVPVGRNTEAFF

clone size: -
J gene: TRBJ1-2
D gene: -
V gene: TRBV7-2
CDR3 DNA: TGTGCCAGCAGCTTCATGCCCGACAGGCCCACGGCCAGCTATGGCTACACCTTC
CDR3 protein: CASSFMPDRPTASYGYTF

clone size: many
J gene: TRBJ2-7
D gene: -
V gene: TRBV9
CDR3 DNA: TGTGCCAGCAGCGTAGCTCCCGGCTTCTCCTACGAGCAGTACTTC
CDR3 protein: CASSVAPGFSYEQYF

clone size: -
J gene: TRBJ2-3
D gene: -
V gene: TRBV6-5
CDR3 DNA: TGTGCCAGCAGTAAAACGGACAGTCTGGATACGCAGTATTTT
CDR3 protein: CASSKTDSLDTQYF

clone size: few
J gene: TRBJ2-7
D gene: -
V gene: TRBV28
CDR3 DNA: TGTGCCAGCACCACTCAAGGAGATCCCTTCTACGAGCAGTACTTC
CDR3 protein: CASTTQGDPFYEQYF

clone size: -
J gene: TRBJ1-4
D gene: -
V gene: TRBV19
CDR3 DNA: TGTGCCAGTAGTACGACTTCAGGGACGTACGAAAAACTGTTTTTT
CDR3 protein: CASSTTSGTYEKLFF

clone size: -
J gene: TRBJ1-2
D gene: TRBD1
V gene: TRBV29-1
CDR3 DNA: TGCAGCGTTCCCTCCCGGACAGGCTATGGCTACACCTTC
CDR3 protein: CSVPSRTGYGYTF

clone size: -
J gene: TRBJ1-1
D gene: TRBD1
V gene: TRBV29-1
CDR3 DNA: TGCAGCGGACATGACAGGGGGATTGAAGCTTTCTTT
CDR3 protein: CSGHDRGIEAFF

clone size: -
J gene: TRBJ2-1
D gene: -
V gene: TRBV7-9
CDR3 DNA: TGTGCCAGCAACCCGGACCCAACGAATGCGCAGTTCTTC
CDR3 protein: CASNPDPTNAQFF

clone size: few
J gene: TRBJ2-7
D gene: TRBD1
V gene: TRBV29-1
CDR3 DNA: TGCAGCGCGGACAGGGGTCCCGAGCAGTACTTC
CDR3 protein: CSADRGPEQYF

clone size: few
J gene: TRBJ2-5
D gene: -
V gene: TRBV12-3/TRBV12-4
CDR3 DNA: TGTGCCAGCAGTTTTACACCTCAAGAGACCCAGTACTTC
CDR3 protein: CASSFTPQETQYF

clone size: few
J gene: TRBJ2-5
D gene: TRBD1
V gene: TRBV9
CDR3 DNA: TGTGCCAGCAGCGTTCCGGGACAGAGCGAGACCCAGTACTTC
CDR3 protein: CASSVPGQSETQYF